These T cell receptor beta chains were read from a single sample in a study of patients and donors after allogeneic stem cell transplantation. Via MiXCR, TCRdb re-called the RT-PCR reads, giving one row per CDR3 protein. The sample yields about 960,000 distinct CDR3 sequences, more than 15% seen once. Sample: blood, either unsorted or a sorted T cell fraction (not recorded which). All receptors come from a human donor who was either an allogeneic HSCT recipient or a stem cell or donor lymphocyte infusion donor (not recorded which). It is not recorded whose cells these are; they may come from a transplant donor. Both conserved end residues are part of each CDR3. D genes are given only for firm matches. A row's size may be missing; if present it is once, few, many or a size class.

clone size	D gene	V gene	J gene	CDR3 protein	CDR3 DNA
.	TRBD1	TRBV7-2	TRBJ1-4	CASSLATGGEKLFF	TGTGCCAGCAGCTTAGCGACAGGGGGTGAAAAACTGTTTTTT
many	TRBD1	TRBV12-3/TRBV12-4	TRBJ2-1	CASSLRDSVYNEQFF	TGTGCCAGCAGTTTACGGGACAGTGTCTACAATGAGCAGTTCTTC
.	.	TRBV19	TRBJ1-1	CASSITGRYNTEAFF	TGTGCCAGTAGTATAACCGGCAGATATAACACTGAAGCTTTCTTT
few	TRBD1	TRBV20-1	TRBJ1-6	CSAREQGWNNSPLHF	TGCAGTGCTAGAGAACAGGGGTGGAATAATTCACCCCTCCACTTT
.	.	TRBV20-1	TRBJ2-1	CSVTQGINEQFF	TGCAGTGTTACTCAGGGAATTAATGAGCAGTTCTTC
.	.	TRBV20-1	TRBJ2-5	CSARSRPLQQETQYF	TGCAGTGCTAGATCCAGGCCACTACAACAAGAGACCCAGTACTTC
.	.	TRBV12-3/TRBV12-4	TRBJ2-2	CASSFQGGPGELFF	TGTGCCAGCAGTTTCCAGGGAGGTCCCGGGGAGCTGTTTTTT
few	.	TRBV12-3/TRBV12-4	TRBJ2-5	CASSSLGQGHQETQYF	TGTGCCAGCAGTTCTCTCGGGCAGGGTCATCAAGAGACCCAGTACTTC
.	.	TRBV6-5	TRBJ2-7	CASSYSKGNEQYF	TGTGCCAGCAGTTACTCGAAGGGGAACGAGCAGTACTTC
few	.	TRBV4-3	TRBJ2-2	CASSQEGDKKGGELFF	TGCGCCAGCAGCCAAGAAGGGGACAAAAAGGGCGGGGAGCTGTTTTTT
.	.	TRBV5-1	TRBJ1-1	CASSTVGQGGTEAFF	TGCGCCAGCAGCACCGTCGGACAAGGGGGCACTGAAGCTTTCTTT